This is a list of T cell receptor beta chains from one sample in a study of beta chain features in type 1 diabetes. Clones were read by immunoSEQ multiplex PCR, and TCRdb kept only the in-frame ones, dropping some. In the table there are a few hundred thousand clones, around 26% of which are singletons. The sample taken for sequencing was central memory CD4+ T cells from blood. The receptors originated from a young man in good health. Both conserved end residues are part of each CDR3. The D gene is left open where the match is weak. Clone size appears in some rows only: once, few, many, or a class for an expanded clone.

d_gene	len	v_gene	j_gene	abundance	CDR3aa	CDR3nt
.	14	TRBV15	TRBJ2-5	.	CATSRVAEQETQYF	TGTGCCACCAGCAGAGTAGCGGAACAAGAGACCCAGTACTTC
TRBD2	15	TRBV7-6	TRBJ2-1	.	CASSGEGTVFGEQFF	TGTGCCAGCAGCGGGGAGGGGACCGTTTTCGGTGAGCAGTTCTTC
.	11	TRBV7-2	TRBJ2-7	few	CASSTLYEQYF	TGTGCCAGCAGCACCCTCTACGAGCAGTACTTC
.	15	TRBV5-1	TRBJ2-1	.	CASSLSGAKYNEQFF	TGCGCCAGCAGCTTGTCGGGGGCCAAATACAATGAGCAGTTCTTC
.	14	TRBV15	TRBJ2-5	few	CATSRDRGQETQYF	TGTGCCACCAGCAGAGACAGGGGCCAAGAGACCCAGTACTTC
TRBD2	15	TRBV2	TRBJ2-7	.	CASSEVSGRAYEQYF	TGTGCCAGCAGTGAAGTTAGCGGGAGGGCCTACGAGCAGTACTTC
TRBD1	15	TRBV9	TRBJ2-3	.	CASSLSGQPTDTQYF	TGTGCCAGCAGTCTATCGGGACAGCCCACAGATACGCAGTATTTT
.	15	TRBV9	TRBJ1-5	.	CASSVEGNSHQPQHF	TGTGCCAGCAGCGTAGAGGGGAATAGCCATCAGCCCCAGCATTTT
.	13	TRBV6-4	TRBJ2-3	few	CASSDLRSDTQYF	TGTGCCAGCAGTGACCTGCGGTCCGATACGCAGTATTTT
.	16	TRBV7-2	TRBJ2-7	few	CASSLSGASSSYEQYF	TGTGCCAGCAGCTTATCGGGAGCGTCCTCCTCCTACGAGCAGTACTTC
.	17	TRBV11-2	TRBJ2-3	few	CASSLELGGDSTDTQYF	TGTGCCAGCAGCTTAGAGTTAGGGGGGGACAGCACAGATACGCAGTATTTT
.	15	TRBV7-9	TRBJ2-2	.	CASIPTGLNTGELFF	TGTGCCAGCATCCCTACGGGGTTAAACACCGGGGAGCTGTTTTTT
.	13	TRBV7-2	TRBJ1-1	few	CASSVQGYTEAFF	TGTGCCAGCAGCGTTCAAGGTTACACTGAAGCTTTCTTT
TRBD2	13	TRBV7-2	TRBJ2-7	once	CASSPGLAGALYF	TGTGCCAGCAGCCCGGGACTAGCGGGAGCCCTGTACTTC
TRBD2	18	TRBV15	TRBJ2-1	.	CATSRALAGAGSYNEQFF	TGTGCCACCAGCAGAGCCCTAGCGGGGGCCGGCTCCTACAATGAGCAGTTCTTC
TRBD2	15	TRBV19	TRBJ2-5	few	CASSIGTSGIETQYF	TGTGCCAGTAGTATCGGGACTAGCGGGATTGAGACCCAGTACTTC
TRBD1	14	TRBV5-4	TRBJ1-2	.	CASSLGQGAFGYTF	TGTGCCAGCAGCCTGGGACAGGGGGCTTTTGGCTACACCTTC
.	15	TRBV7-2	TRBJ2-3	.	CASSLAGGPTDTQYF	TGTGCCAGCAGCTTAGCGGGAGGCCCCACAGATACGCAGTATTTT
TRBD2	15	TRBV28	TRBJ2-7	.	CASSPGSGRMLEQYF	TGTGCCAGCAGTCCCGGGAGCGGGAGGATGTTAGAGCAGTACTTC
.	14	TRBV5-4	TRBJ2-7	.	CASSFSQGSTEQYF	TGTGCCAGCAGCTTCTCTCAGGGTTCGACCGAGCAGTACTTC
.	13	TRBV10-3	TRBJ2-1	.	CAISVEIDNEQFF	TGTGCCATCAGTGTAGAAATAGACAATGAGCAGTTCTTC
TRBD1	17	TRBV9	TRBJ2-3	.	CASSVGSWTGGTDTQYF	TGTGCCAGCAGCGTAGGGAGCTGGACAGGCGGCACAGATACGCAGTATTTT
TRBD1	11	TRBV30	TRBJ2-7	.	CAWSNRGEQYF	TGTGCCTGGAGCAACAGGGGGGAGCAGTACTTC
.	13	TRBV11-2	TRBJ2-3	few	CASSSVVADTQYF	TGTGCCAGCAGCTCCGTCGTCGCAGATACGCAGTATTTT
.	15	TRBV7-8	TRBJ1-5	few	CASSLVGGGAQPQHF	TGTGCCAGCAGCTTAGTCGGCGGGGGCGCTCAGCCCCAGCATTTT
.	13	TRBV4-3	TRBJ2-1	few	CASSHLPGNEQFF	TGCGCCAGCAGCCACTTGCCCGGCAATGAGCAGTTCTTC
TRBD2	16	TRBV6-6	TRBJ2-7	few	CASSYKAGATSYEQYF	TGTGCCAGCAGTTACAAAGCGGGAGCGACCTCCTACGAGCAGTACTTC